The TCR beta chain under discussion was sequenced for a study of blood T cell repertoires in COVID-19. The CDR3 covers 14 residues. The J segment lost 6 bases and the V segment lost 3 bases, leaving 7 bases of the junction unmatched. Germline-derived CDR1 and CDR2 are SGHTA and FQGNSA. Assignment of participants to cohorts was predicated upon participant-reported clinical history. Method: immunoSEQ multiplex PCR; TCRdb's copy keeps in-frame clones and lacks some. The data hold a few hundred thousand clones, with around 87% observed a single time. This TCR derives from a man in his forties in a cohort exposed to, infected with or recovered from COVID-19 (not recorded which). The sequenced sample was PBMCs or T cells enriched from blood (not recorded which). The chain employs TRBV7-2 and TRBJ2-7; 8 bases are shared with TRBD2. DNA for the CDR3: TGTGCCAGCAGCTTGTCGGGAGGGCCGGGCGAGCAGTACTTC. Protein product: CASSLSGGPGEQYF.